This paragraph reports one T cell receptor (beta chain). No antigen is known for it. Next came a second PCR, run for about 7 to 12 cycles, which used a sample-barcoded 5' primer along with a J-beta primer mix. Every cDNA was tagged by a template-switch adaptor with 12 random nucleotides. Via MiXCR, TCRdb re-called the 5' RACE reads, giving one row per CDR3 protein. The table has over 950,000 distinct CDR3 sequences, around two fifths seen once. This specimen comes from a study of blood T cells in healthy people across ages. Study context: Using template switching, researchers captured about one barcoded beta molecule for each two T cells.

CDR3 size: 16 residues. Per the germline V gene, CDR1 is SGDLS and CDR2 is YYNGEE. V lost 3 bases, J lost 2 bases, and 15 bases lay in between. Findings and caveats of the study: Age showed a roughly linear inverse relationship with TCR beta diversity per million T cells.

The material sequenced was blood. The source of this sequence is a man aged 18-30 years in good health. V is TRBV9 and J is TRBJ2-1; TRBD1 is a possible D gene (7 bases). As DNA, the CDR3 is TGTGCCAGCAGCGGTTACTTCAGGGGGGCCTACAATGAGCAGTTCTTC. Translating gives CASSGYFRGAYNEQFF.